The clone carrying this T cell receptor beta chain has just one count. This sample was taken from a study of control samples from healthy donors and cancer patients. Germline CDR1 SGHRS, CDR2 YFSETQ. The V end was cut by 4 bases, the J end by 5 bases, with 20 bases between. The CDR3 runs 16 residues. Using immunoSEQ multiplex PCR, the repertoire was profiled, and TCRdb retains in-frame clones only, with some absent. The sample has 230,000 or so clones; over 90% are singletons. The chain is built from TRBV5-1 and TRBJ2-3; D is unclear. This clonotype was sampled from a man in his fifties or sixties in good health. Sequencing was carried out using blood. CDR3 loop: CASSLMYRATGDTQYF. The CDR3, as DNA: TGCGCCAGCAGCCTCATGTACCGGGCTACGGGAGATACGCAGTATTTT.